This T cell receptor (beta chain) came from a study of control samples from healthy donors and cancer patients (TCRdb year 2020). The method was the immunoSEQ multiplex PCR assay. TCRdb mirrors the immuneACCESS table, restricted to in-frame sequences. Some clones are absent from its copies; in checked studies, under half trace to an unresolved V gene, and the reason for the others is unknown. Recorded for this sample are 65,000 to 95,000 clones; about 89% of them occurred a single time. The ten biggest clones cover about 18% of the sample. The junction shows trimming of 4 bases on V and 0 bases on J, and the gene matches do not reach 6 bases of it. Including cysteine and phenylalanine, the CDR3 has 16 amino acids. Left in the record is the CDR3 DNA by itself, 48 bases read in frame from the first base. CDR1 and CDR2 (MGHRA, YSYEKL) derive from the germline V gene. This clone was counted a few times. Its antigen target is currently unknown. Qualities for individual bases were not recorded, and no much larger clone is one base off.

The rearranged segments are TRBV4-1 and TRBJ1-5, with 7 middle bases fitting TRBD1. The material sequenced was blood. The origin of this receptor is a man aged 45-65 years in good health. The CDR3 reads as follows: CASSLDDRDSNQPQHF. The sequenced DNA: TGCGCCAGCAGCCTGGACGACAGGGATAGCAATCAGCCCCAGCATTTT.